Listed here are 14 T cell receptor beta chains from one sample, sequenced in a study of blood T cell repertoires in COVID-19. Some clones are missing from TCRdb's copy, which holds only in-frame ones; the method was immunoSEQ multiplex PCR. The sample has some 300,000 clones; 89% are singletons. Sequencing input: PBMCs or T cells enriched from blood (not recorded which). These receptors were collected from a woman in her fifties or sixties who had been exposed to COVID-19.

The rearrangement links TRBV7-8 to TRBJ1-1; a weak D match, TRBD1 (5 bases). Looked up from germline, CDR1 is SGHVS and CDR2 is FQNEAQ. The CDR3 contains 14 residues. V was trimmed by 3 bases and J by 0 bases, leaving 8 bases between them. CDR3 sequence (DNA): TGTGCCAGCAGCTTTGGGGGGGTGAACACTGAAGCTTTCTTT. Amino acids: CASSFGGVNTEAFF.

This chain connects TRBV18 to TRBJ1-5; 7 positions agree with TRBD1. The germline V gene encodes CDR1 KGHSH and CDR2 LQKENI. The CDR3 has 15 residues. The J segment lost 3 bases and the V segment lost 1 base, leaving 3 bases of the junction unmatched. The CDR3 DNA follows: TGTGCCAGCTCACCACAAGGGACAGACAATCAGCCCCAGCATTTT. This gives the protein CASSPQGTDNQPQHF.

The chain uses TRBV11-3 and TRBJ1-2; D not certain. CDR3 length equals 13 residues. The V and J ends lost 1 base and 4 bases respectively, with 7 bases between them. CDR1 and CDR2 (germline): SGHNT, YENEEA. The CDR3 loop is CASSLGGGYGYTF. DNA for the CDR3: TGTGCCAGCAGCTTAGGGGGAGGCTATGGCTACACCTTC.

This clone has a single count. V is TRBV25-1 and J is TRBJ1-2, with 10 bases fitting TRBD1. V shed 4 bases, J shed 4 bases, and the junction held 6 bases outside the gene matches. From germline, CDR1 is MGHDK and CDR2 SYGVNS. CDR3 size: 15 residues. The CDR3 bases are TGTGCCAGCAGTGGGCCCGGGACAGGGGTCTATGGCTACACCTTC. Its translation: CASSGPGTGVYGYTF.

The chain employs TRBV28 and TRBJ1-4, with 8 bases that match TRBD1. This CDR3 is built from 15 residues. Germline V gene data show CDR1 as MDHEN and CDR2 as SYDVKM. J lost 7 bases, V lost 6 bases, and 10 bases had no gene match. This chain's CDR3 is CASRGRDRRLEKLFF. As DNA, the CDR3 is TGTGCCAGCAGAGGCCGGGACAGGCGTCTTGAAAAACTGTTTTTT. The entire variable domain, with the rest obtained from reference TRBV28 and TRBJ1-4, is as follows: DVKVTQSSRYLVKRTGEKVFLECVQDMDHENMFWYRQDPGLGLRLIYFSYDVKMKEKGDIPEGYSVSREKKERFSLILESASTNQTSMYLCASRGRDRRLEKLFFGSGTQLSVL.

The genes are TRBV9 and TRBJ1-5, with D perhaps TRBD1 (5 bases). Trimming stripped 0 bases from V and 7 bases from J, with 11 bases between. Germline V gives CDR1 SGDLS, CDR2 YYNGEE. CDR3 length: 14 amino acids. DNA of the CDR3: TGTGCCAGCAGCGTAGTGGCAGGACAACAGCCCCAGCATTTT. As protein: CASSVVAGQQPQHF.

The table lists this clone with a count of one. The rearrangement links TRBV27 to TRBJ2-5, with 8 nucleotides matching TRBD1. Trimming took 5 bases from V and 3 from J; bases not matched to a gene: 8. Germline values: CDR1 MNHEY, CDR2 SMNVEV (reference sequence). CDR3 size: 15 residues. In nucleotides, the CDR3 is TGTGCCAGCAGTATTAGACAGGGGACAAAAGAGACCCAGTACTTC. Translating gives CASSIRQGTKETQYF.

CDR3 sequence: CAINPGIDQPQHF. Here the CDR3 DNA reads TGTGCCATCAATCCAGGGATAGATCAGCCCCAGCATTTT. The chain couples TRBV10-3 to TRBJ1-5; D is perhaps TRBD1 (5 bases). Germline lookup yields CDR1 ENHRY and CDR2 SYGVKD. Trimming removed 7 bases at V and 5 bases at J, with 12 bases between. The CDR3 contains 13 residues.

The rearrangement joins TRBV5-8 to TRBJ2-5; 14 nucleotides line up with TRBD2. Germline assignment: CDR1 SGHTS and CDR2 YDEGEE. After removal of 7 bases from V and 6 bases from J, the junction contained 8 bases not matched to a gene. CDR3 length: 15 amino acids. DNA of the CDR3: TGTGCCAGCGGGGGGACTAGCGGGGGAAGGAAGACCCAGTACTTC. Protein product: CASGGTSGGRKTQYF.

The rearrangement uses TRBV12-3 or TRBV12-4 and TRBJ2-7, with D tentatively TRBD1 (5 bases). V was pared by 3 bases and J by 3 bases, with 6 bases between. The CDR3 covers 12 residues. The CDR3 reads CASSLDIYEQYF. The CDR3 DNA reads as TGTGCCAGCAGTTTGGACATCTACGAGCAGTACTTC.

V and J are TRBV2 and TRBJ2-5; 7 positions agree with TRBD2. Trimming cost V 2 bases and J 1 base; bases outside gene matches: 7. The CDR3 consists of 16 residues. The germline CDR1 and CDR2 sequences are SNHLY and FYNNEI. The CDR3 loop reads CASSEILADPQETQYF. The CDR3 bases are TGTGCCAGCAGTGAAATCCTAGCGGACCCCCAAGAGACCCAGTACTTC.

As concerns this clone: Additional DNA sequences in this sample encode the identical CDR3. The chain links TRBV5-1 to TRBJ2-3; D gene ambiguous. CDR3 length equals 15 residues. Trimming left V 0 bases short and J 0 bases short, with 8 bases between. Germline CDR1 and CDR2: SGHRS and YFSETQ. The DNA for the CDR3 is TGCGCCAGCAGCTTGGGCGGAACTAGCACAGATACGCAGTATTTT. Translating gives CASSLGGTSTDTQYF. Drawing the rest from reference TRBV5-1 and TRBJ2-3, the complete variable domain is KAGVTQTPRYLIKTRGQQVTLSCSPISGHRSVSWYQQTPGQGLQFLFEYFSETQRNKGNFPGRFSGRQFSNSRSEMNVSTLELGDSALYLCASSLGGTSTDTQYFGPGTRLTVL.

This clone was picked up one time. The V and J genes are TRBV7-2 and TRBJ1-5, with no clear D. Trimming took 3 bases from V and 3 from J, leaving 9 bases between them. The CDR3 has 14 residues. Germline CDR1 SGHTA, CDR2 FQGNSA. The CDR3 nucleotides are TGTGCCAGCAGCTTGAACAGCCTCAATCAGCCCCAGCATTTT. Amino acid sequence: CASSLNSLNQPQHF.

V gene TRBV29-1 combines with J gene TRBJ2-5, with a weak D call TRBD1 (5 bases). Germline-derived CDR1 and CDR2 are SQVTM and ANQGSEA. The CDR3 loop spans 14 amino acids. Trimming cost V 5 bases and J 1 base, with 14 bases left between them. The CDR3 nucleotides are TGCAGCGTTCCGCTTACAGGAATCCAAGAGACCCAGTACTTC. Its protein product is CSVPLTGIQETQYF.